This is a list of T cell receptor beta chains from one sample in a study of lymphopenia after photon versus proton radiotherapy. The protocol was immunoSEQ multiplex PCR, while the TCRdb copy is restricted to in-frame clones and leaves out a portion. The sample carries about 64,000 clones, about 85% recorded once. This specimen was peripheral blood, taken from a patient treated with proton-based radiotherapy. The receptor set was obtained from a man older than 75 with esophageal cancer. The CDR3 runs from the conserved cysteine through the conserved F or W. The order of the fields is V gene, CDR3 protein.

TRBV6-6	CASSYMARGNSPLHF
TRBV10-3	CAISARHSGLAGGGLEDTQYF
TRBV7-3	CASSQGGSYEQYF
TRBV7-8	CASSLQGAGYGYTF
TRBV4-3	CASSLMTGRGSDTQYF
TRBV19	CASSIMGGLYGYTF
TRBV7-2	CASSSTPSGPSYNEQFF
TRBV6-5	CASSYGQLGETQYF
TRBV7-2	CASSLFSLGAGTEAFF
TRBV30	CAWSPGGEDTQYF
TRBV6-5	CASRMTWNTEAFF
TRBV7-8	CASAKYRTLTDTQYF
TRBV9	CASSTEGGTIDTQYF
TRBV11-2	CASSSLRGYANQFF
TRBV5-6	CAHRGNQPQHF
TRBV25-1	CASSGSQAGAGYTF
TRBV7-9	CASSLGSSTEAFF
TRBV5-1	CASSLNPQPDSNQPQHF
TRBV5-1	CASSLARGYEQYF
TRBV4-3	CASSQGWNQDLSNTGELFF
TRBV18	CASSPSQYNEQFF
TRBV7-9	CASSPYINQVYGYTF
TRBV2	CASSGGPVSYNEQFF
TRBV27	CASSLGSSRGTQYF
TRBV7-9	CASSTRTWVVHEQYF
TRBV27	CASSFLLGGDYGYTF
TRBV19	CASSIGPSGGPSSYNSPLHF
TRBV7-2	CASSLRGPGIANEKLFF
TRBV6-5	CASSYTGTGAKNIQYF
TRBV29-1	CSVDRGHTEAFF
TRBV5-1	CASSLQGRNTEAFF
TRBV6-6	CASSYSIGQPQHF
TRBV19	CASSKGGTYAYEQYF
TRBV2	CASSTNRDRGLGASNQPQHF
TRBV7-6	CASSLGLGWGTSGIVDEQYF